These 29 T cell receptor beta chains were all obtained from the same sample, sequenced in a study of metastatic and nonmetastatic thyroid tumors (dated by TCRdb to the early 2020s). No patient had received any treatment before thyroid surgery. Library construction relied on PCR. The sequencer listed for this sample is Illumina HiSeq 4000. TCRdb reprocessed the public reads (quality trimming at Q25 with fastp, clone calling with MiXCR) and kept in-frame beta chains. Present in this sample are 10,000 or so clones, approximately 29% of which were seen just once. The top ten constitute around 17% of the sample. The sequenced sample was tumor tissue. All receptors derive from a female donor with papillary thyroid cancer or a benign thyroid nodule (not recorded which). Some clones in this sample may be carry-over from other donors' samples.

The gene calls are TRBV6-1 and TRBJ1-1; weak D call: TRBD1 (6 bases). The CDR3 covers 14 residues. V was trimmed by 6 bases and J by 4 bases, leaving 15 bases between them. Germline loops: CDR1 MNHNS, CDR2 SASEGT. The chain's CDR3 is CASRGAGYGTEAFF. As DNA, the CDR3 is TGTGCCAGCAGGGGGGCAGGGTACGGCACTGAAGCTTTCTTT.

This clone is termed medium-sized (0.01 to 0.1%). The gene calls are TRBV7-6 and TRBJ1-6, with TRBD1 matching over 7 bases. The CDR3 is made up of 14 amino acids. CDR1 SGHVS and CDR2 FNYEAQ come from the germline V gene. J lost 7 bases, V lost 5 bases, and 5 bases had no gene match. The CDR3 region is CASSQGQQNSPLHF. As DNA, the CDR3 is TGTGCCAGCAGCCAGGGACAGCAAAATTCACCCCTCCACTTT. The whole variable domain, remainder taken from reference TRBV7-6 and TRBJ1-6, is GAGVSQSPRYKVTKRGQDVALRCDPISGHVSLYWYRQALGQGPEFLTYFNYEAQQDKSGLPNDRFSAERPEGSISTLTIQRTEQRDSAMYRCASSQGQQNSPLHFGNGTRLTVT.

This chain links TRBV20-1 with TRBJ2-3, with 10 bases lining up with TRBD1. Trimming removed 0 bases from V and 4 bases from J; junction bases left unmatched: 7. CDR3 size: 16 residues. CDR1 is DFQATT, CDR2 SNEGSKA, per germline (reference sequence). CDR3 DNA: TGCAGTGCTAGAGATCCCGGGACAGGGGTACCAGATACGCAGTATTTT. Translating gives CSARDPGTGVPDTQYF.

The rearrangement links TRBV20-1 to TRBJ1-1; 8 bases agree with TRBD1. Germline loops: CDR1 DFQATT, CDR2 SNEGSKA (reference sequence). V shed 6 bases and J 1 base; nucleotides not matched to a gene: 10. The CDR3 spans 15 residues. The CDR3 here is CSARGGTGPNTEAFF. The CDR3 DNA reads as TGCAGTGCCAGGGGGGGGACAGGACCGAACACTGAAGCTTTCTTT.

This clone was picked up a small number of times. The chain couples TRBV6-1 to TRBJ1-3; weak D call: TRBD1 (6 bases). The CDR3 length is 15 residues. V was pared by 6 bases and J by 2 bases, with 14 bases between. Germline CDR1 MNHNS, CDR2 SASEGT. The CDR3 coding sequence is TGTGCCAGCAGGGTGGGACAAAACCCTGGAAACACCATATATTTT. Protein sequence: CASRVGQNPGNTIYF.

This chain joins TRBV30 and TRBJ2-1; 13 positions match TRBD2. Germline V gene data show CDR1 as GTSNPN and CDR2 as SVGIG (reference sequence). Unmatched junction bases numbered 6, after V lost 3 bases and J lost 10 bases. CDR3 length equals 14 residues. In DNA form, the CDR3 reads TGTGCCTGGAGCAGACTAGCGGGAGGTCAAGAGCAGTTCTTC. This sequence encodes CAWSRLAGGQEQFF.

This clone was seen repeatedly, ten times or more. The genes are TRBV11-2 and TRBJ2-5; 10 nucleotides match TRBD2. Germline V gene lookup returns CDR1 SGHAT and CDR2 FQNNGV. V was clipped by 5 bases and J by 5 bases; unmatched bases: 8. The CDR3 totals 15 residues. The CDR3 DNA reads as TGTGCCAGCAGCCTAAGCGGGAGGGCCGTGGAGACCCAGTACTTC. This encodes CASSLSGRAVETQYF.

A single count supports this clone. This chain connects TRBV11-2 to TRBJ2-3; possible D gene TRBD2, 6 bases. The CDR3 is made up of 15 amino acids. The germline V gene has CDR1 SGHAT and CDR2 FQNNGV. V lost 8 bases and J lost 0, with 15 bases in between. The CDR3 region is CASGGQAVSTDTQYF. CDR3 nucleotide sequence: TGTGCCAGCGGAGGGCAAGCGGTTAGCACAGATACGCAGTATTTT.

The gene calls are TRBV11-1 and TRBJ2-5; D is unclear. The CDR3 extends over 11 amino acids. V was clipped by 3 bases and J by 3 bases, with 2 bases between them. Germline CDR1 and CDR2: SGHAT and FQDESV (reference sequence). CDR3 amino acids: CASSLEETQYF. For the CDR3, the DNA is TGTGCCAGCAGCTTGGAAGAGACCCAGTACTTC.

In this sample, this clone is medium-sized. The gene calls are TRBV13 and TRBJ2-1; 10 bases are a match to TRBD2. The CDR3 covers 19 residues. J gave up 1 base and V 3 bases, and 12 bases lay outside the gene matches. Germline CDR1 reads PRHDT; CDR2 reads FYEKMQ (reference sequence). The CDR3 reads CASSFNEREGLRSYNEQFF. CDR3 DNA: TGTGCCAGCAGCTTCAACGAGCGGGAGGGCCTTCGTTCCTACAATGAGCAGTTCTTC.

By sample fraction, this clone is medium-sized (0.01 to 0.1%). The CDR3 sequence is CASSLGGAVDTQYF. DNA for the CDR3: TGTGCCAGCAGCTTAGGGGGGGCCGTAGATACGCAGTATTTT. This chain links TRBV7-2 with TRBJ2-3; D is possibly TRBD1 or TRBD2 (6 bases each). Looked up from germline, CDR1 is SGHTA and CDR2 is FQGNSA. V was shortened by 1 base and J by 5 bases, with 10 bases between the two germline ends. This CDR3 region has 14 residues. Full variable domain (remainder filled in from reference TRBV7-2 and TRBJ2-3): GAGVSQSPSNKVTEKGKDVELRCDPISGHTALYWYRQSLGQGLEFLIYFQGNSAPDKSGLPSDRFSAERTGGSVSTLTIQRTQQEDSAVYLCASSLGGAVDTQYFGPGTRLTVL.

The V and J genes are TRBV6-2 or TRBV6-3 and TRBJ2-2, with 8 bases identical to TRBD1. Germline loops: CDR1 MNHEY, CDR2 SVGEGT. This CDR3 has 18 amino acids. J was trimmed by 0 bases and V by 0 bases; bases with no gene match: 6. CDR3 region: CASSYSLGQGTNTGELFF. CDR3 coding DNA: TGTGCCAGCAGTTACTCCCTAGGACAGGGAACGAACACCGGGGAGCTGTTTTTT.

The chain is built from TRBV12-3 or TRBV12-4 and TRBJ2-1; TRBD2 matches 14 bases. The CDR3 has 17 residues. V trimming: 5 bases; J trimming: 2 bases; junction bases outside the gene matches: 5. CDR3 loop: CASSRGLAGATYNEQFF. CDR3 DNA: TGTGCCAGCAGTAGGGGACTAGCGGGAGCAACCTACAATGAGCAGTTCTTC.

This chain uses TRBV2 with TRBJ1-5; possible D gene TRBD1, 5 bases. Germline V gene data show CDR1 as SNHLY and CDR2 as FYNNEI. The CDR3 has 16 amino acids. Trimming removed 6 bases from V and 0 bases from J, with 15 bases in between. The CDR3 DNA reads TGTGCCAGCAGCTCGGGGGGGAGGATTAGCAATCAGCCCCAGCATTTT. Translation gives CASSSGGRISNQPQHF.

Only one count was recorded for this clone. The V gene is TRBV20-1, the J gene TRBJ2-1, with D unclear. The CDR3 is 14 amino acids. Trimming took off 3 bases at V and 4 bases at J, with 13 bases between the two ends. Germline-derived CDR1 and CDR2 are DFQATT and SNEGSKA (reference sequence). In DNA form, the CDR3 reads TGCAGTGCTAGGGATTTCATAACTTACAATGAGCAGTTCTTC. Amino acids: CSARDFITYNEQFF.

The chain links TRBV20-1 to TRBJ2-1, with TRBD2 matching 8 bases. Germline CDR1 is DFQATT and CDR2 is SNEGSKA (reference sequence). This CDR3 has 14 residues. Trimming cost V 5 bases and J 4 bases; bases outside gene matches: 7. The CDR3, as DNA: TGCAGTGCTGAAGCGGGAGCTGGATACAATGAGCAGTTCTTC. Protein product: CSAEAGAGYNEQFF.

This clone is labeled as medium-sized. This rearrangement joins TRBV6-1 to TRBJ1-2; 8 nucleotides align to TRBD1. Germline V gene sequence: CDR1 MNHNS, CDR2 SASEGT. Trimming took 10 bases from V and 7 from J; bases not matched to a gene: 11. This CDR3 contains 13 residues. The CDR3 spells CATETGTGLGYTF. The CDR3 nucleotides read TGTGCCACCGAAACCGGGACAGGTCTTGGCTACACCTTC.

This clone was seen many times. This chain links TRBV7-6 with TRBJ2-5; no reliable D call. The CDR3 extends over 15 amino acids. The V gene lost 1 base and the J gene lost 0 bases, with 9 bases spanning the gap. Germline V gene sequence: CDR1 SGHVS, CDR2 FNYEAQ. The DNA for the CDR3 is TGTGCCAGCAGCTTAGGAGGCGGAAACCAAGAGACCCAGTACTTC. This encodes CASSLGGGNQETQYF. The variable domain in full, with the rest retrieved from reference TRBV7-6 and TRBJ2-5, is GAGVSQSPRYKVTKRGQDVALRCDPISGHVSLYWYRQALGQGPEFLTYFNYEAQQDKSGLPNDRFSAERPEGSISTLTIQRTEQRDSAMYRCASSLGGGNQETQYFGPGTRLLVL.

The chain recombines TRBV28 with TRBJ2-7; a weak D match, TRBD2 (5 bases). Trimming stripped 11 bases from V and 2 bases from J, with 13 bases between. From germline, CDR1 is MDHEN and CDR2 SYDVKM. The CDR3 has 12 amino acids. CDR3 residues: CASGLGPYEQYF. The CDR3 nucleotides read TGTGCCTCTGGACTCGGTCCCTACGAGCAGTACTTC.

This clone was picked up a small number of times. V and J are TRBV15 and TRBJ2-7; D unclear. V was shortened by 4 bases and J by 1 base, with 11 bases between the two germline ends. The CDR3 runs to 14 residues. Germline CDR1 LNHNV, CDR2 YYDKDF (reference sequence). CDR3 amino acids: CATSMVGLSYEQYF. The CDR3 nucleotides are TGTGCCACCAGCATGGTCGGGCTGTCCTACGAGCAGTACTTC.

This clone was picked up a small number of times. The CDR3 is CASTGVLNSPLHF. The CDR3 DNA sequence: TGTGCCAGCACAGGGGTTTTGAATTCACCCCTCCACTTT. The rearrangement uses TRBV6-1 and TRBJ1-6, with D possibly being TRBD1 (6 bases). The V and J ends lost 7 bases and 7 bases respectively, with 11 bases between them. Per the germline V gene, CDR1 is MNHNS and CDR2 is SASEGT. CDR3 length: 13 amino acids.

This clone has a count of ten or more. The chain has TRBV7-9 and TRBJ1-1; D uncertain. CDR3 length: 13 amino acids. The V gene's germline CDR1 is SEHNR and CDR2 FQNEAQ (reference sequence). Deletions cut 3 bases from V and 1 base from J, with 6 bases between. CDR3 loop: CASSFFRNTEAFF. CDR3 nucleotides: TGTGCCAGCAGCTTTTTTAGGAACACTGAAGCTTTCTTT.

This chain joins TRBV13 and TRBJ2-7, with unresolved D. The CDR3 has 17 amino acids. Germline V gene data show CDR1 as PRHDT and CDR2 as FYEKMQ (reference sequence). Trimming took 2 bases from V and 0 from J, leaving 17 bases between them. The CDR3 loop is CASSLTRIRQSSYEQYF. The CDR3 DNA is TGTGCCAGCAGCTTAACACGGATCCGGCAGAGCTCCTACGAGCAGTACTTC.

This clone has a handful of counts. V is TRBV18 and J is TRBJ2-5, with D uncertain. V shed 6 bases and J shed 9 bases, with 11 bases lying between them. CDR1 is KGHSH, CDR2 LQKENI, per germline. The CDR3 contains 11 residues. DNA for the CDR3: TGTGCCAGCTCTTCGGGCGAGGCCCAGTACTTC. This gives the protein CASSSGEAQYF.

The DNA of the CDR3 is TGTGCCAGCAGTGCGCGAACTAGCGGGTTAACAGATACGCAGTATTTT. It codes for CASSARTSGLTDTQYF. V and J are TRBV2 and TRBJ2-3; the match to TRBD2 covers 9 bases. This CDR3 is built from 16 residues. V shed 4 bases, J shed 3 bases, and the junction held 8 bases outside the gene matches. The germline gives CDR1 SNHLY, CDR2 FYNNEI.

This clone was seen a handful of times. A much larger clone lies one base from this, so it may be a read error. The chain recombines TRBV7-9 with TRBJ1-4, with a tentative D call TRBD1 (5 bases). This CDR3 is 14 amino acids long. Germline lookup yields CDR1 SEHNR and CDR2 FQNEAQ (reference sequence). In DNA form, the CDR3 reads TGTGCCAGCAGCTTGGGGCAGTACTATGAAGAACTGTTTTTT. Residues: CASSLGQYYEELFF.

This clone qualifies as medium-sized. This chain connects TRBV7-2 to TRBJ2-1; D is tentatively TRBD1 or TRBD2 (5 bases each). V was clipped by 3 bases and J by 8 bases, with 11 bases between them. The CDR3 has 13 amino acids. CDR1 and CDR2 (germline): SGHTA, FQGNSA. Here the CDR3 reads CASSFLRDHEQFF. In DNA form, the CDR3 reads TGTGCCAGCAGCTTTCTCAGGGACCATGAGCAGTTCTTC.

This clone was observed a handful of times. The chain carries TRBV6-1 and TRBJ2-7, with 7 bases aligning to TRBD1. With 3 bases clipped from V and 3 bases from J, the junction kept 5 bases outside the gene matches. The CDR3 spans 14 residues. CDR1 is MNHNS, CDR2 SASEGT, per germline. The CDR3 bases are TGTGCCAGCAGTGACGGGACAGTCTTCTACGAGCAGTACTTC. Amino acid sequence: CASSDGTVFYEQYF.

By share, this clone ranks as medium-sized. This chain connects TRBV11-2 to TRBJ1-1, with D tentatively TRBD1 (5 bases). V dropped 5 bases and J dropped 0 bases, with 10 bases sitting between them. Germline V lookup: CDR1 SGHAT, CDR2 FQNNGV. The CDR3 runs to 14 residues. In DNA form, the CDR3 reads TGTGCCAGCAGCGTCGGGACTTTGAACACTGAAGCTTTCTTT. Protein: CASSVGTLNTEAFF.